A selection of T cell receptor beta chains follows, all from one sample in a study of shared clonotypes between healthy human individuals. TCRdb keeps only in-frame clones here, not all; method: immunoSEQ multiplex PCR. The table has about 2.3 million clones, approximately 95% seen once. Sequencing was performed on naive CD4+ T cells from PBMCs. These receptors originate from a young man in good health. Some clones in this sample may be carry-over from other donors' samples. Both conserved end residues are part of each CDR3. Each record gives: D gene, J gene, V gene, clone size, CDR3 DNA, CDR3 protein. D genes are given only for firm matches. For some rows the clone size is stated as once, few or many, or as a class when expanded; others skip it.

D gene: -; J gene: TRBJ1-2; V gene: TRBV29-1; clone size: -; CDR3 DNA: TGCAGCGTTATGATCGGGTACTATGGCTACACCTTC; CDR3 protein: CSVMIGYYGYTF
D gene: -; J gene: TRBJ2-7; V gene: TRBV11-2; clone size: -; CDR3 DNA: TGTGCCAGCAGCCCCAGACCCCGCGGCTCCGCTTTCTCCTACGAGCAGTACTTC; CDR3 protein: CASSPRPRGSAFSYEQYF
D gene: TRBD1; J gene: TRBJ1-3; V gene: TRBV5-6; clone size: -; CDR3 DNA: TGTGCCAGCAGCTTTGGGACAGGAAGACCCTCTGGAAACACCATATATTTT; CDR3 protein: CASSFGTGRPSGNTIYF
D gene: -; J gene: TRBJ2-7; V gene: TRBV4-2; clone size: once; CDR3 DNA: TGTGCCAGCAGCCAAGACCGACAGTCCTACGAGCAGTACTTC; CDR3 protein: CASSQDRQSYEQYF
D gene: -; J gene: TRBJ1-4; V gene: TRBV28; clone size: -; CDR3 DNA: TGTGCCAGCAGCACCAACAGGGCCGCTAATGAAAAACTGTTTTTT; CDR3 protein: CASSTNRAANEKLFF
D gene: -; J gene: TRBJ2-3; V gene: TRBV7-6; clone size: -; CDR3 DNA: TGTGCCAGCAGCTTGAGAGGGTTAGGAGATACGCAGTATTTT; CDR3 protein: CASSLRGLGDTQYF
D gene: -; J gene: TRBJ2-1; V gene: TRBV5-6; clone size: -; CDR3 DNA: TGTGCCAGCAGCATGAGGTGGAGGGCCTCCTCCTACAATGAGCAGTTCTTC; CDR3 protein: CASSMRWRASSYNEQFF
D gene: -; J gene: TRBJ1-4; V gene: TRBV28; clone size: -; CDR3 DNA: TGTGCCAGCAGTGCACCACAGGGAAATGAAAAACTGTTTTTT; CDR3 protein: CASSAPQGNEKLFF
D gene: TRBD1; J gene: TRBJ1-1; V gene: TRBV5-6; clone size: once; CDR3 DNA: TGTGCCAGCAGCTACGGGACAGGCACTGAAGCTTTCTTT; CDR3 protein: CASSYGTGTEAFF
D gene: -; J gene: TRBJ1-5; V gene: TRBV30; clone size: -; CDR3 DNA: TGTGCCTGGAGTGGCGGGGGGGGCCTGGGCAATCAGCCCCAGCATTTT; CDR3 protein: CAWSGGGGLGNQPQHF